This TCR beta chain was recorded in a study of T cell responses to AZD1222 COVID-19 vaccine. Study as a whole: Second doses were pooled across both intervals (about 4 or about 12 weeks).

With regard to this clone: Its antigen is still unknown.

Assay used: immunoSEQ multiplex PCR; TCRdb lists only in-frame clones, some missing. The table shows about 140,000 clones, with around 89% occurring only once. The CDR3 has 14 amino acids. The V gene's germline CDR1 is SGHTA and CDR2 FQGNSA. V shed 1 base and J shed 3 bases, with 8 bases lying between them. Overall study results and limits: Only a handful of individuals given AZD1222 were seropositive at baseline.

The specimen was peripheral blood, collected on day 0 of AZD1222 vaccination. The receptor was isolated from an adult in good health. The chain combines TRBV7-2 with TRBJ2-3, with D hard to call. This chain's CDR3 is CASSLGAGTDTQYF. Here the CDR3 DNA reads TGTGCCAGCAGCTTAGGGGCCGGGACAGATACGCAGTATTTT.